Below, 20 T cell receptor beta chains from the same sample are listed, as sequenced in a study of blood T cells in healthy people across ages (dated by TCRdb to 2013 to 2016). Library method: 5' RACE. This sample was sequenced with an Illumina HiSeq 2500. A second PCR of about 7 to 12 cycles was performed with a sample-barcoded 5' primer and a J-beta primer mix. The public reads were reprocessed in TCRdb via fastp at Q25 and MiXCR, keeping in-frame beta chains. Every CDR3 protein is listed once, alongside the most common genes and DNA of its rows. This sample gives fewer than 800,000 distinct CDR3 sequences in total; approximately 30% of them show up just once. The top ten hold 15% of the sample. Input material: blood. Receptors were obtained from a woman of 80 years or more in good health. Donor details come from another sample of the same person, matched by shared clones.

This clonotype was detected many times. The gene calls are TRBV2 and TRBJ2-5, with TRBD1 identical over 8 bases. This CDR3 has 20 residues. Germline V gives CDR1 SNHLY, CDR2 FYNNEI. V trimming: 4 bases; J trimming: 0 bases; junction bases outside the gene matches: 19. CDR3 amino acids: CASSGRPQGEGQGNQETQYF. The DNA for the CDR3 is TGTGCCAGCAGTGGACGACCACAAGGGGAAGGACAGGGAAACCAAGAGACCCAGTACTTC.

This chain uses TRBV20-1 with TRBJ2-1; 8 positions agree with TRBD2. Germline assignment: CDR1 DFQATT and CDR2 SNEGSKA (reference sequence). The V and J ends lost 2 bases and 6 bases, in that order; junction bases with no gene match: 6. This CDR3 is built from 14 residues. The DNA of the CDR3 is TGCAGTGCTAGATCCGGGACTAGGGGCAATGAGCAGTTCTTC. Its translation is CSARSGTRGNEQFF.

CDR3 nucleotides: TGCGCCAGCAGCTTGGGTAGGCTTAACACCGGGGAGCTGTTTTTT. Translated: CASSLGRLNTGELFF. The chain carries TRBV5-1 and TRBJ2-2; D uncertain. Germline V gene data show CDR1 as SGHRS and CDR2 as YFSETQ. CDR3 length: 15 amino acids. Trimming took off 0 bases at V and 2 bases at J, with 8 bases between the two ends.

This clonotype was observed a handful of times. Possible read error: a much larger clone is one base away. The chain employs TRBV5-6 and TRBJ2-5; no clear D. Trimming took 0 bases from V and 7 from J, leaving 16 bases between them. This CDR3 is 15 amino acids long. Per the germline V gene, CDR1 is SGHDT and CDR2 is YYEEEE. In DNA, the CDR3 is TGTGCCAGCAGCTTGGCCGGGCTATCCTCAGGGACCCAGTACTTC. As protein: CASSLAGLSSGTQYF.

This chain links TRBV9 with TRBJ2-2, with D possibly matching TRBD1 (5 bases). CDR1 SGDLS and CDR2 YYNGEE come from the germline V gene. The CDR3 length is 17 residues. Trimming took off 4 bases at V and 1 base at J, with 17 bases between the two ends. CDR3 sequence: CASSSAKGRLNTGELFF. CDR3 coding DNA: TGTGCCAGCAGCAGTGCGAAGGGGCGGTTGAACACCGGGGAGCTGTTTTTT.

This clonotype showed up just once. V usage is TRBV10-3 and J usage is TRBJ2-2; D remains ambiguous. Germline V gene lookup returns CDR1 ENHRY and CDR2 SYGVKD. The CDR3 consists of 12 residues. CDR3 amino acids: CAPGSNTGELFF. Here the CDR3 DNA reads TGTGCTCCCGGGTCGAACACCGGGGAGCTGTTTTTT.

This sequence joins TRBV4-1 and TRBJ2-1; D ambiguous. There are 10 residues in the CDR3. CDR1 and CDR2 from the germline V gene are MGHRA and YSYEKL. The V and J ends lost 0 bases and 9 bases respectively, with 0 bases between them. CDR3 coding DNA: TGCGCCAGCAGCCAAGATGAGCAGTTCTTC. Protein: CASSQDEQFF.

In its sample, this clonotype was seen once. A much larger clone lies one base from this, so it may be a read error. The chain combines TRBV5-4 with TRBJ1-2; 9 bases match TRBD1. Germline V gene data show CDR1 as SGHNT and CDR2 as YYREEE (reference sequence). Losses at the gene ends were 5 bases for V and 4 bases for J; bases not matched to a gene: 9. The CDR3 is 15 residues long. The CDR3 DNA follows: TGTGCCAGCAGTCGGACAGGGGTAGTGGGCTATGGCTACACCTTC. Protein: CASSRTGVVGYGYTF.

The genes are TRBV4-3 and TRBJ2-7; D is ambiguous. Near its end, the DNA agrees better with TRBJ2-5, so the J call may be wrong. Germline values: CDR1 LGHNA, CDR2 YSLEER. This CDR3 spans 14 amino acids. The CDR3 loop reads CASSQERGRETQYF. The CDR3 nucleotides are TGCGCCAGCAGCCAAGAGCGAGGACGGGAGACCCAGTACTTC.

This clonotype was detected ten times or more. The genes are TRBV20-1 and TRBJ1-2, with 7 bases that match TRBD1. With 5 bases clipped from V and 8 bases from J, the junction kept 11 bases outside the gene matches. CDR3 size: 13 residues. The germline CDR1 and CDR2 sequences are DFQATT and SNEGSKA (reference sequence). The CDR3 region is CSAQRGGGRGYTF. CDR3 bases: TGCAGTGCTCAGAGGGGAGGGGGCCGGGGCTACACCTTC.

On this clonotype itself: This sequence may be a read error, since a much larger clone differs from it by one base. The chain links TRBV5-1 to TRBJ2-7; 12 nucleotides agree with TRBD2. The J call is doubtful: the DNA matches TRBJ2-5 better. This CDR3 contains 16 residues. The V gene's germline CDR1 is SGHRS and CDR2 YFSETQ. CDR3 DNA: TGCGCCAGCAGCCTCTCGACTAGCGGGGGCCGAGAGACCCAGTACTTC. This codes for CASSLSTSGGRETQYF.

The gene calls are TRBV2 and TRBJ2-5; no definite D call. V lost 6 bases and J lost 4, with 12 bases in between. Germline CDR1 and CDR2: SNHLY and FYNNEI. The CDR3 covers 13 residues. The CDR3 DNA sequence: TGTGCCAGCAGCGTGGATTCGGTAGAGACCCAGTACTTC. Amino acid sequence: CASSVDSVETQYF.

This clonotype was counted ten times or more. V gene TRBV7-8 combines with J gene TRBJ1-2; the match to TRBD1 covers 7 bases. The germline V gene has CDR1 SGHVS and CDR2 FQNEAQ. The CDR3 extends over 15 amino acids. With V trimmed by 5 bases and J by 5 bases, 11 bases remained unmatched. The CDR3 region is CASSPRQGGGYGYTF. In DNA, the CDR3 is TGTGCCAGCAGCCCACGGCAGGGGGGCGGTTATGGCTACACCTTC. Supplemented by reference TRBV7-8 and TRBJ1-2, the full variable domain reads GAGVSQSPRYKVAKRGQDVALRCDPISGHVSLFWYQQALGQGPEFLTYFQNEAQLDKSGLPSDRFFAERPEGSVSTLKIQRTQQEDSAVYLCASSPRQGGGYGYTFGSGTRLTVV.

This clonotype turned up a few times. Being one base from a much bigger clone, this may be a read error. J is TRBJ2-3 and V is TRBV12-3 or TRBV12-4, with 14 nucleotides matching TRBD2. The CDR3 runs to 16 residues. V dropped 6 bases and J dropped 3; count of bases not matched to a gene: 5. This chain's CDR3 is CASRSTSGGATDTQYF. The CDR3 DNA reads TGTGCCAGCAGGTCGACTAGCGGGGGGGCAACAGATACGCAGTATTTT.

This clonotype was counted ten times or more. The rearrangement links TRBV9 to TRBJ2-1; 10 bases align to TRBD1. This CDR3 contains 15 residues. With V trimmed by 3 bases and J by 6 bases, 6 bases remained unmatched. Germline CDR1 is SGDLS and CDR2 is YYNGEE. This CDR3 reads CASSEGTGDRNEQFF. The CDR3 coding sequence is TGTGCCAGCAGCGAGGGGACAGGGGACCGCAATGAGCAGTTCTTC.

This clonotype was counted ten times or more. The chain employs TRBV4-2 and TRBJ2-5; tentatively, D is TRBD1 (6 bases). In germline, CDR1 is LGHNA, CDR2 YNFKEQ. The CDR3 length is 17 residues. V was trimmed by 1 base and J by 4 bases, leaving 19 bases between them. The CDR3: CASSQGVSGRGGETQYF. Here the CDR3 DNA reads TGTGCCAGCAGCCAAGGGGTGTCGGGGCGAGGGGGAGAGACCCAGTACTTC.

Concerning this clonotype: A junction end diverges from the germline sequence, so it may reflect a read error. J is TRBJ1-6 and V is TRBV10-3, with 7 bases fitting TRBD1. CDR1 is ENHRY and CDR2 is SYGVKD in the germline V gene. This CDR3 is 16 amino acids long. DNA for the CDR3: TGTGCCATCAGAGGCGTAGGGGGCGCTCAGGGATCACCCCCCCACTTT. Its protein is CAIRGVGGAQGSPPHF.

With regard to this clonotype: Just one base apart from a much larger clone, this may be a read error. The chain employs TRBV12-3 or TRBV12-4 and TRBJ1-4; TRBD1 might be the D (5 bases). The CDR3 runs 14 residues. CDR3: CASRLAGHNEKLYF. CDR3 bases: TGTGCCAGCAGACTCGCAGGGCATAATGAAAAACTGTATTTT.

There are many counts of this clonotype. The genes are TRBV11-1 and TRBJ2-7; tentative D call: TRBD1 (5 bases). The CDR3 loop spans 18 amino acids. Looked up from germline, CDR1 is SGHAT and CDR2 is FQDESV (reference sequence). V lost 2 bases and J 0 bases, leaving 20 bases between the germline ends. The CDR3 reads CASSLSGQGTAISYEQYF. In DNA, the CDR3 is TGTGCCAGCAGCTTATCCGGGCAGGGTACCGCGATCTCCTACGAGCAGTACTTC.

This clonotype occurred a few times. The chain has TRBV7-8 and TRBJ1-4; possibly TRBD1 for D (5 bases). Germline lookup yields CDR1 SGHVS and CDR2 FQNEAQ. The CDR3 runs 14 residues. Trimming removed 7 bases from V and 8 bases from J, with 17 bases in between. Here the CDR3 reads CASTIGGYGEKLFF. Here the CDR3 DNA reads TGTGCCAGCACCATTGGGGGTTATGGAGAAAAACTGTTTTTT.